This T cell receptor (beta chain) comes out of a study of blood T cell repertoires in COVID-19. Germline V lookup: CDR1 LGHNT, CDR2 FRNRAP. The CDR3 has 14 amino acids. V lost 4 bases to trimming and J lost 0 bases, with 9 bases between them. As handled by the study authors: Quantification of nucleated cells was approximated via reference gene primer amplification. Libraries were prepared by immunoSEQ multiplex PCR; TCRdb keeps only in-frame clonotypes and omits some of them. D and trimming come from the DNA, and the V and J calls and clone size come from that table. The sample carries about 190,000 clones, more than 70% recorded once.

This chain connects TRBV12-5 to TRBJ1-1; D might be TRBD1 (5 bases). The sequenced sample was peripheral blood. The clonotype was recovered from a woman of 80 years or more with active or convalescent COVID-19. Here the CDR3 reads CASGSTDMNTEAFF. CDR3 DNA: TGTGCTAGTGGTTCGACAGACATGAACACTGAAGCTTTCTTT.